This T cell receptor beta chain is drawn from a study of naive and memory T cell subsets (dated by TCRdb to about 2017). For context, the study as a whole: Sorted naive and memory T cell subsets from peripheral blood were analyzed in the study using a UMI-based, open-source pipeline for TCR alpha and beta sequencing. The results of the functional CMV T cell responses matched the IgG serology results in every case. RNA was DNase-treated and reverse transcribed with TCR constant-region primers, mostly using SuperScript III.

Library preparation was by UMI-ligation and nested PCR. To cover both TRBC1 and TRBC2, the beta constant-region primer consisted of an equimolar mix of two oligonucleotides. The ligated cDNA went through four rounds of PCR with nested alpha and beta constant-region primers together with the SP2 primer. A single-stranded oligonucleotide carrying the SP2 primer and a 12-nucleotide UMI was ligated to the 3' end of the cDNA by T4 RNA ligase 1. Incubation of the ligation reaction lasted roughly 20-25 hours at 16 degrees C. PCR2 was typically performed as a SYBR Green qPCR and was stopped at a predetermined threshold so that over-amplification was prevented. All purifications after the first were performed with Agencourt AMPure XP magnetic beads. Libraries were quantified by Qubit and checked on a TapeStation, with a main peak expected near 650 bp. Pooled libraries were sequenced on an Illumina MiSeq using v2 2x251 paired-end kits, and typically about 0.95-2.1 million reads were obtained per sample. Each sample was pooled at 3 to 4 nM, and about 5-8% PhiX was included to help cluster recognition. From the authors' description of their analysis: Decombinator assigned V and J genes to Demultiplexor-processed FASTQ reads by tag matching, allowing a single base-pair mismatch. Collapsinator relied on UMIs to fix sequencing errors as well as frequency errors caused by PCR heterogeneity. CDR3Translator translated TCRs and extracted CDR3s from the conserved cysteine to the FGXG phenylalanine, flagging non-productive sequences. Gini, Shannon entropy and inverse Simpson indices were computed after subsampling the repertoires to the same number of UMI-defined TCRs. Within the linear range, a power law was fitted by maximum likelihood to the distributions of clonotype abundance. When run on a single naive CD8 sample, MIGEC and the pipeline yielded similar UMI counts, similar unique TCR numbers and similar clonal distributions. One analysis removed from the naive repertoire any naive TCRs that were also found in any memory subset from the same donor. The repertoires were searched for 7,322 CMV-associated CDR3 sequences that had been compiled from VDJdb and a published dataset. TCRdb handled the public reads itself, with Q25 trimming in fastp and clone calling in MiXCR, and kept productive beta chains. Every CDR3 protein is listed once, alongside the most common genes and DNA of its rows. The V and J calls, along with clone size, are taken from TCRdb and not from the paper's own processing. In all, the sample holds roughly 150,000 distinct CDR3 sequences, and more than 15% of those were seen once. The leading ten clones occupy roughly 0.63% of the sample.

Notes on this clonotype: Its cognate antigen has yet to be identified. Qualities for individual bases were not recorded, and no much larger clone is one base off.

The CDR3 spans 16 residues, from the cysteine through the phenylalanine. The DNA shown is the 48-base CDR3, in frame from base 1. Looking up the germline V gene (reference sequence) yields CDR1 SEHNR and CDR2 FQNEAQ. V loses 2 bases, J loses 4 bases, and the germline ends lie 18 bases apart. Results and caveats for the whole study, not just this receptor: The repertoire findings for the naive and memory subsets could not be validated against a ground truth because none was available. In both CD4 and CD8 cells, a rise in Gini index and a fall in Shannon and inverse Simpson diversity were observed from naive through CM, EM and EMRA. A few larger clonotypes were found in naive repertoires, especially CD8, and these larger clonotypes were possibly memory cells re-expressing CD45RA. Once error correction was done, more than 95% of naive TCR sequences showed up just once, which made the naive abundance distributions much steeper than those of the memory subsets. TCR abundance followed a power law whose exponent differed between naive and memory subsets but was consistent across the three individuals. A clonotype was defined as a single alpha or beta chain sequence rather than as a paired alpha/beta receptor. RNA-based TCR counts may be influenced by expression changes linked to T cell activation and differentiation.

TCR alpha and beta chain libraries were amplified separately from the second PCR step onward. Donor CMV status was determined by IFNgamma production from CD4+ T cells after overnight stimulation of fresh PBMCs with CMV viral lysate. Using Miltenyi beads, CD4 T cells were first positively selected, and CD8 T cells were then positively selected from the CD4-negative fraction. After staining for CD3, CD4, CD8, CD45RA, CD27 and a live/dead dye, cells were sorted on a BD Aria II into four subsets based on CD45RA and CD27. A few healthy volunteers provided blood, and each donor's sample was split into CD4 and CD8 T cells and then further divided into four differentiation subsets. Around 120 ml of peripheral blood was collected from each donor, and PBMC were isolated by Ficoll-Paque PLUS density-gradient centrifugation. The sorted cells were lysed in RLT buffer, after which RNA was extracted using a Qiagen RNeasy kit and kept at -80 degrees C.

The source material was naive CD8+ T cells from blood. The cell subset or site label of this sample denotes: naive T cells, CD45RA high CD27+. The chain uses TRBV7-9 and TRBJ2-7, with the D segment identity uncertain. This sequence was found in a human donor in good health. The CDR3 is CASSLSVGVMAYEQYF. DNA sequence: TGTGCCAGCAGCTTAAGCGTAGGAGTGATGGCGTACGAGCAGTACTTC.